This T cell receptor (beta chain) was obtained from a study of T cell changes during pregnancy in multiple sclerosis (dated by TCRdb to the late 2010s). As for the study more broadly: The study examined how the T cell repertoire changed over the course of pregnancy in women with multiple sclerosis.

CDR1 and CDR2, per the germline V gene (reference sequence), are GTSNPN and SVGIG. V is reduced by 1 base and J by 2 bases, leaving a spacing of 5 bases between them. From its cysteine to its phenylalanine, the CDR3 spans 12 amino acids. Only CDR3 DNA remains: 36 bases, in frame from the first base. Worth noting for this clone: The antigen it binds to is not known. No much larger clone is present one base from it, and per-base qualities are unavailable.

Library construction relied on the immunoSEQ multiplex PCR assay. Here the immuneACCESS table is served through TCRdb, limited to in-frame sequences with V and J called. Missing clones are a known gap in these copies; in checked studies unresolved V genes cover under half, and the rest lacks a known reason. Here the sample has over 80,000 clones; 93% occur a single time. About 1.3% of the sample comes from the top ten. Sequences were derived from peripheral blood, sampled in the third trimester of pregnancy. The TCR was taken from a female donor in good health, enrolled as a control in a pregnancy study. The rearranged segments are TRBV30 and TRBJ2-5; the D gene assignment is ambiguous. The nucleotide sequence is TGTGCCTGGAGTGGGGCTCAAGAGACCCAGTACTTC. Translation gives CAWSGAQETQYF.